The 3 T cell receptor beta chains given below trace back to one sample, sequenced in a study of cytomegalovirus exposure and HLA in healthy donors. Primers for the PCR totalled 60 Vbeta and 13 Jbeta. Clones were sequenced by immunoSEQ multiplex PCR, and TCRdb holds only the in-frame ones, with some missing. The profile shows over 150,000 clones, 80% of them singletons. Specimen: PBMCs. The source is a man under 40 in good health and CMV-seropositive.

J is TRBJ2-1 and V is TRBV2, with D perhaps TRBD2 (5 bases). Germline loops: CDR1 SNHLY, CDR2 FYNNEI. There are 14 residues in the CDR3. V was cut by 8 bases and J by 12 bases, with 23 bases left in between. CDR3 amino acids: CASAREGGGSAQFF. The CDR3 DNA reads as TGTGCCAGCGCCCGAGAAGGAGGTGGATCTGCGCAGTTCTTC.

This chain links TRBV28 with TRBJ2-7; D uncertain. The V end lost 1 base, the J end lost 4 bases, and 8 bases lay between the germline ends. CDR3 size: 13 residues. In germline, CDR1 is MDHEN, CDR2 SYDVKM. CDR3 amino acids: CASSLYAEYEQYF. DNA for the CDR3: TGTGCCAGCAGTTTATACGCAGAATACGAGCAGTACTTC.

V and J are TRBV5-6 and TRBJ2-7; 8 nucleotides match TRBD1. V lost 3 bases, J lost 6 bases, and 14 bases stayed unmatched. Per the germline V gene, CDR1 is SGHDT and CDR2 is YYEEEE. The length of the CDR3 is 16 residues. For the CDR3, the DNA is TGTGCCAGCAGCTCCCCCCTTGACAGGGGATGGGTCGAGCAGTACTTC. This translates into CASSSPLDRGWVEQYF.